These 20 T cell receptor beta chains were sequenced from one sample in a study of OX40 agonist ivuxolimab in advanced cancers. Clones were sequenced by immunoSEQ multiplex PCR, and TCRdb holds only the in-frame ones, with some missing. The sample has some 14,000 clones, roughly 87% seen once. The sequencing here drew on CD4+ or CD8+ T cells sorted from blood, taken in a trial of the OX40 agonist ivuxolimab. These receptors were obtained from an adult with an advanced solid tumor such as melanoma, head and neck, liver or kidney cancer.

This clone was recorded once. The chain recombines TRBV4-2 with TRBJ2-3, with D possibly called TRBD1 or TRBD2 (5 bases each). The CDR3 is 21 residues long. CDR1 LGHNA and CDR2 YNFKEQ come from the germline V gene. Trimming removed 4 bases from V and 2 bases from J, with 31 bases in between. The CDR3 DNA follows: TGTGCCAGCAGCCCCAGTGTAGTCCCAACTGGGGGAGAGAGTCACACAGATACGCAGTATTTT. Translation: CASSPSVVPTGGESHTDTQYF.

As regards this clone: With a much larger clone just one base away, this may be a read error. In nucleotides, the CDR3 is TGTGCCAGCGTGGATGGGACGGACTACGAGCAGTACTTC. Translating gives CASVDGTDYEQYF. The chain recombines TRBV25-1 with TRBJ2-7; D is perhaps TRBD1 or TRBD2 (5 bases each). The CDR3 covers 13 residues. Germline V gives CDR1 MGHDK, CDR2 SYGVNS. The V end lost 8 bases, the J end lost 3 bases, and 14 bases lay between the germline ends.

V and J are TRBV27 and TRBJ2-7, with D possibly TRBD1 on 5 matching bases. Looked up from germline, CDR1 is MNHEY and CDR2 is SMNVEV (reference sequence). There are 16 residues in the CDR3. With 0 bases removed from V and 1 base from J, the gap between germline ends came to 13 bases. CDR3 DNA: TGTGCCAGCAGTTTATCCACAGGCCTAGGATCCTACGAGCAGTACTTC. This translates into CASSLSTGLGSYEQYF.

J is TRBJ1-5 and V is TRBV27; no reliable D call. V lost 9 bases, J lost 4 bases, and 13 bases lay in between. The CDR3 covers 13 residues. Germline-derived CDR1 and CDR2 are MNHEY and SMNVEV (reference sequence). In nucleotides, the CDR3 is TGTGCCAGTTCCCTCGGGTTGAATCAGCCCCAGCATTTT. Protein product: CASSLGLNQPQHF.

This clone has a single count. This rearrangement joins TRBV28 to TRBJ2-2; 7 bases agree with TRBD2. The CDR3 is made up of 15 amino acids. The V gene end was trimmed by 3 bases and the J gene end by 7 bases; junction bases not matched to a gene: 8. Germline-derived CDR1 and CDR2 are MDHEN and SYDVKM. CDR3 DNA: TGTGCCAGCAGTTTCTGGCGGGAGACGGGCGGGGAGCTGTTTTTT. The encoded protein is CASSFWRETGGELFF.

The table lists this clone with a few counts. In DNA, the CDR3 is TGTGCTAGTGGTTTATTGCCGCTCTATGGCTACACCTTC. It translates to CASGLLPLYGYTF. The rearrangement joins TRBV12-5 to TRBJ1-2; D unclear. In germline, CDR1 is LGHNT, CDR2 FRNRAP. Trimming removed 3 bases from V and 4 bases from J, with 9 bases in between. The CDR3 totals 13 residues.

The gene calls are TRBV7-9 and TRBJ1-4; D may be TRBD1 (6 bases). This CDR3 region has 16 residues. From germline, CDR1 is SEHNR and CDR2 FQNEAQ (reference sequence). V lost 3 bases and J 8 bases, leaving 19 bases between the germline ends. CDR3 region: CASSFGQGRGGEKLFF. Here the CDR3 DNA reads TGTGCCAGCAGCTTTGGGCAGGGGAGGGGAGGAGAAAAACTGTTTTTT.

This rearrangement joins TRBV4-3 to TRBJ1-2; D gene unclear. CDR3 size: 14 residues. Trimming cost V 0 bases and J 4 bases, with 9 bases left between them. The germline V gene has CDR1 LGHNA and CDR2 YSLEER. The CDR3 is CASSQDQDGYGYTF. The CDR3 DNA follows: TGCGCCAGCAGCCAAGATCAGGACGGCTATGGCTACACCTTC.

This clone was found once. V is TRBV7-9 and J is TRBJ2-7; D may correspond to TRBD1 or TRBD2 (6 bases each). Germline values: CDR1 SEHNR, CDR2 FQNEAQ (reference sequence). The CDR3 runs to 14 residues. Between the trimmed V and J ends, which lost 5 bases and 2 bases, there was a span of 13 bases. The CDR3 sequence: CASSLGGITYEQYF. The DNA of the CDR3 is TGTGCCAGCAGCCTAGGGGGGATCACCTACGAGCAGTACTTC.

The CDR3 loop reads CASSPPDSIDSFF. CDR3 nucleotide sequence: TGTGCCAGCAGCCCGCCCGACAGTATCGATTCTTTCTTT. The chain recombines TRBV14 with TRBJ1-1, with D possibly being TRBD1 (5 bases). This CDR3 has 13 residues. Trimming removed 4 bases at V and 12 bases at J, with 18 bases between. Germline-derived CDR1 and CDR2 are SGHDN and FVKESK.

The chain joins TRBV7-9 to TRBJ2-5; TRBD2 agrees at 15 bases. CDR3 length equals 15 residues. With V trimmed by 5 bases and J by 5 bases, 3 bases remained unmatched. CDR1 and CDR2 from the germline V gene are SEHNR and FQNEAQ (reference sequence). The CDR3 DNA reads TGTGCCAGCAGCCCGGGACTAGCGGGAGGTGAGACCCAGTACTTC. Translating gives CASSPGLAGGETQYF.

This clone came up once. The chain has TRBV27 and TRBJ2-7; either TRBD1 or TRBD2 may supply D (6 bases each). V was pared by 8 bases and J by 7 bases, with 18 bases between. The CDR3 is 13 amino acids. Germline V CDR1 and CDR2: MNHEY, SMNVEV (reference sequence). The CDR3 loop reads CASGGQVQYEQYF. DNA for the CDR3: TGTGCCAGCGGGGGGCAAGTACAGTATGAGCAGTACTTC.

The chain joins TRBV25-1 to TRBJ1-2, with a tentative D call TRBD1 (6 bases). Trimming left V 6 bases short and J 4 bases short, with 12 bases between. CDR1 MGHDK and CDR2 SYGVNS come from the germline V gene. The CDR3 loop spans 13 amino acids. The CDR3 is CASRGGPLYGYTF. The CDR3 DNA is TGTGCCAGCAGGGGGGGGCCACTCTATGGCTACACCTTC.

This chain links TRBV27 with TRBJ2-5, with D perhaps being TRBD1 or TRBD2 (5 bases each). Germline CDR1 and CDR2: MNHEY and SMNVEV (reference sequence). V was clipped by 1 base and J by 6 bases, with 15 bases between them. The CDR3 covers 15 residues. CDR3 bases: TGTGCCAGCAGTTTATTCCAGGGACCTAGTAAGACCCAGTACTTC. Residues: CASSLFQGPSKTQYF.

The chain carries TRBV14 and TRBJ1-1; D possibly corresponds to TRBD1 (5 bases). V was cut by 3 bases and J by 4 bases, with 12 bases left in between. Per the germline V gene, CDR1 is SGHDN and CDR2 is FVKESK. CDR3 size: 14 residues. The CDR3 bases are TGTGCCAGCAGCCATGTAGGGGTAGCCACTGAAGCTTTCTTT. This gives the protein CASSHVGVATEAFF.

This chain uses TRBV13 with TRBJ1-1; 8 nucleotides align to TRBD1. V dropped 3 bases and J dropped 4; count of bases not matched to a gene: 4. CDR3 length: 14 amino acids. Germline V gene lookup returns CDR1 PRHDT and CDR2 FYEKMQ (reference sequence). CDR3 residues: CASSLQQGGTEAFF. CDR3 in DNA: TGTGCCAGCAGCTTGCAACAGGGGGGCACTGAAGCTTTCTTT. Using reference TRBV13 and TRBJ1-1 for the parts outside the CDR3, the full variable domain is AAGVIQSPRHLIKEKRETATLKCYPIPRHDTVYWYQQGPGQDPQFLISFYEKMQSDKGSIPDRFSAQQFSDYHSELNMSSLELGDSALYFCASSLQQGGTEAFFGQGTRLTVV.

The chain uses TRBV6-4 and TRBJ2-1; the match to TRBD2 covers 8 bases. V lost 4 bases to trimming and J lost 7 bases; unmatched junction nucleotides: 9. CDR3 length: 15 amino acids. Germline V CDR1 and CDR2: MRHNA, SNTAGT. The CDR3 bases are TGTGCCAGCAGTGTGATTAGCGGGGCAAATAATGAGCAGTTCTTC. The encoded protein is CASSVISGANNEQFF.

The V call is TRBV29-1, the J call TRBJ1-1, with unresolved D. V was clipped by 3 bases and J by 6 bases, with 11 bases between them. Germline CDR1 is SQVTM and CDR2 is ANQGSEA. The CDR3 totals 12 residues. CDR3 loop: CSVEGSPPEAFF. CDR3 nucleotide sequence: TGCAGCGTTGAGGGCAGCCCACCTGAAGCTTTCTTT. Based on the CDR3 plus reference TRBV29-1 and TRBJ1-1, the full variable domain is SAVISQKPSRDICQRGTSLTIQCQVDSQVTMMFWYRQQPGQSLTLIATANQGSEATYESGFVIDKFPISRPNLTFSTLTVSNMSPEDSSIYLCSVEGSPPEAFFGQGTRLTVV.

The count of this clone is one. V usage is TRBV7-9 and J usage is TRBJ2-1; 7 positions match TRBD1. Germline V gene sequence: CDR1 SEHNR, CDR2 FQNEAQ (reference sequence). The V gene end was trimmed by 6 bases and the J gene end by 8 bases; junction bases not matched to a gene: 4. The CDR3 contains 12 residues. The CDR3, as DNA: TGTGCCAGCAGTCACCAGGGGGATGAGCAGTTCTTC. It codes for CASSHQGDEQFF.

This clone was picked up a small number of times. The V gene is TRBV5-4, the J gene TRBJ2-4, with TRBD2 as a possible D gene (5 bases). CDR3 length equals 15 residues. The germline CDR1 and CDR2 sequences are SGHNT and YYREEE (reference sequence). V was trimmed by 4 bases and J by 1 base, leaving 12 bases between them. The CDR3 sequence is CASSSPSSAKNIQYF. In nucleotides, the CDR3 is TGTGCCAGCAGCAGCCCTAGCAGCGCCAAAAACATTCAGTACTTC.